This T cell receptor beta chain derives from a study of regulatory dendritic cells for organ transplantation. The table came from immunoSEQ multiplex PCR; TCRdb's copy has only in-frame clones and leaves some out. The data contain 25,000 to 30,000 clones, almost 80% of them singletons. Germline trimming cut 2 bases from V and 3 bases from J; bases unmatched to any gene: 7. The germline CDR1 and CDR2 sequences are GTSNPN and SVGIG (reference sequence). The CDR3 extends over 15 amino acids. The sequencing input was memory CD4+ T cells from blood. Subset in this sample: CD45RO+ memory T cells. The source is a human donor in good health. The chain links TRBV30 to TRBJ1-3, with 7 bases that match TRBD1. CDR3 sequence reads: CAWSRRQGGGNTIYF. The CDR3 DNA reads as TGTGCCTGGAGTCGACGACAGGGTGGTGGAAACACCATATATTTT.